The 23 T cell receptor beta chains below were found in one sample sequenced in a study of blood T cell repertoires in COVID-19. Sequenced by immunoSEQ multiplex PCR; TCRdb stores in-frame clones only, minus some. This sample has 50,000 to 55,000 clones, with approximately 90% found just once. The sample comprised peripheral blood. The receptor source for this set is a man in his fifties or sixties with acute or convalescent COVID-19.

Of note for this clone: Other DNA sequences in the sample encode the same CDR3. The chain carries TRBV5-1 and TRBJ2-7, with 7 nucleotides matching TRBD1. The germline CDR1 and CDR2 sequences are SGHRS and YFSETQ. V shed 0 bases and J 2 bases; nucleotides not matched to a gene: 2. The CDR3 extends over 14 amino acids. The CDR3 protein is CASSLGQGAYEQYF. The CDR3 DNA sequence: TGCGCCAGCAGCTTGGGACAGGGAGCCTACGAGCAGTACTTC.

This clone was observed a few times. The V and J genes are TRBV5-1 and TRBJ1-3; D perhaps matches TRBD1 (5 bases). CDR1 is SGHRS and CDR2 is YFSETQ in the germline V gene. V was shortened by 3 bases and J by 0 bases, with 16 bases between the two germline ends. The CDR3 extends over 17 amino acids. CDR3 loop: CASSSMGGSTSGNTIYF. CDR3 sequence (DNA): TGCGCCAGCAGCTCCATGGGGGGGTCCACCTCTGGAAACACCATATATTTT.

This sequence joins TRBV19 and TRBJ1-2; TRBD1 matches at 8 bases. The CDR3 contains 15 residues. V shed 4 bases, J shed 6 bases, and the junction held 10 bases outside the gene matches. The germline V gene encodes CDR1 LNHDA and CDR2 SQIVND (reference sequence). DNA for the CDR3: TGTGCCAGTAGTAGCTGGACAGGGAGAGGTCATGGCTACACCTTC. It is translated as CASSSWTGRGHGYTF. Together with reference TRBV19 and TRBJ1-2, the CDR3 gives the full variable domain: DGGITQSPKYLFRKEGQNVTLSCEQNLNHDAMYWYRQDPGQGLRLIYYSQIVNDFQKGDIAEGYSVSREKKESFPLTVTSAQKNPTAFYLCASSSWTGRGHGYTFGSGTRLTVV.

The CDR3 sequence is CASSLARGSEQYF. CDR3 sequence (DNA): TGTGCCAGCAGCTTAGCCAGGGGCAGCGAGCAGTACTTC. The rearrangement links TRBV11-3 to TRBJ2-7; TRBD1 is a possible D gene (6 bases). Trimming took off 1 base at V and 6 bases at J, with 10 bases between the two ends. The CDR3 is 13 residues long. Germline values: CDR1 SGHNT, CDR2 YENEEA. The complete variable domain, with remaining parts taken from reference TRBV11-3 and TRBJ2-7, reads EAGVVQSPRYKIIEKKQPVAFWCNPISGHNTLYWYLQNLGQGPELLIRYENEEAVDDSQLPKDRFSAERLKGVDSTLKIQPAELGDSAVYLCASSLARGSEQYFGPGTRLTVT.

This chain uses TRBV12-3 or TRBV12-4 with TRBJ1-2; D unresolved. V lost 5 bases and J 6 bases, leaving 10 bases between the germline ends. This CDR3 is 12 amino acids long. The CDR3 sequence: CASSHDIHGYTF. CDR3 bases: TGTGCCAGCAGTCATGACATCCATGGCTACACCTTC.

The chain is built from TRBV30 and TRBJ2-7; the D gene is possibly TRBD1 (5 bases). Per the germline V gene, CDR1 is GTSNPN and CDR2 is SVGIG (reference sequence). Trimming cost V 2 bases and J 7 bases, with 15 bases left between them. This CDR3 is 13 amino acids long. CDR3 in DNA: TGTGCCTGGAGTCGGCTCCGCCAGGGTGAGCAGTACTTC. This encodes CAWSRLRQGEQYF.

This chain uses TRBV2 with TRBJ1-2; D not resolved. The CDR3 runs to 11 residues. CDR1 is SNHLY, CDR2 FYNNEI, per germline. V shed 3 bases and J shed 5 bases, with 4 bases lying between them. The DNA for the CDR3 is TGTGCCAGCAGTGATCGGTATGGCTACACCTTC. Translating it yields CASSDRYGYTF.

V is TRBV19 and J is TRBJ2-2; 8 bases agree with TRBD1. CDR3 size: 16 residues. The germline CDR1 and CDR2 sequences are LNHDA and SQIVND (reference sequence). V shed 7 bases and J 6 bases; nucleotides not matched to a gene: 13. As DNA, the CDR3 is TGTGCCAGTACCCTCAGGGGGCAGTCTAGAGCCGGGGAGCTGTTTTTT. Amino acid sequence: CASTLRGQSRAGELFF.

The gene calls are TRBV9 and TRBJ1-5; D perhaps matches TRBD1 (5 bases). Trimming removed 2 bases from V and 5 bases from J, with 8 bases in between. CDR3 size: 13 residues. Germline-derived CDR1 and CDR2 are SGDLS and YYNGEE. DNA for the CDR3: TGTGCCAGCAGCGTCGACAGTTATCAGCCCCAGCATTTT. As protein: CASSVDSYQPQHF.

This clone was found a few times. This sequence joins TRBV7-9 and TRBJ1-4; TRBD1 aligns across 8 bases. The CDR3 sequence is 16 residues long. CDR1 is SEHNR, CDR2 FQNEAQ, per germline (reference sequence). Germline trimming cut 4 bases from V and 8 bases from J; bases unmatched to any gene: 12. The CDR3 nucleotides read TGTGCCAGCAGCTCCCGGGGGCAGGGGGCAAGAGAAAAACTGTTTTTT. This gives the protein CASSSRGQGAREKLFF.

V gene TRBV29-1 combines with J gene TRBJ1-1; a weak D match, TRBD1 (5 bases). Germline assignment: CDR1 SQVTM and CDR2 ANQGSEA. Trimming left V 7 bases short and J 5 bases short, with 14 bases between. CDR3 size: 12 residues. CDR3: CSGALQETEAFF. CDR3 in DNA: TGCAGCGGGGCCCTACAGGAGACTGAAGCTTTCTTT.

The gene calls are TRBV30 and TRBJ1-2; a weak D match, TRBD1 (6 bases). This CDR3 comprises 14 residues. Germline V gene lookup returns CDR1 GTSNPN and CDR2 SVGIG (reference sequence). V lost 0 bases and J lost 4, with 12 bases in between. For the CDR3, the DNA is TGTGCCTGGAGTGTAATGGGGGCGGCCTATGGCTACACCTTC. This encodes CAWSVMGAAYGYTF.

This chain links TRBV9 with TRBJ2-3, with 10 bases matching TRBD2. CDR3 length equals 18 residues. Trimming cost V 3 bases and J 4 bases; bases outside gene matches: 14. Germline V gives CDR1 SGDLS, CDR2 YYNGEE. For the CDR3, the DNA is TGTGCCAGCAGCGGGCACGGGGCGAGCGGGAGGGCCCCAGATACGCAGTATTTT. Translation gives CASSGHGASGRAPDTQYF.

This clone appeared a single time. The genes are TRBV19 and TRBJ1-5, with D perhaps matching TRBD1 (6 bases). This CDR3 has 13 residues. CDR1 LNHDA and CDR2 SQIVND come from the germline V gene (reference sequence). Trimming removed 7 bases at V and 3 bases at J, with 10 bases between. This CDR3 is CASTQGFNQPQHF. CDR3 DNA: TGTGCCAGTACGCAGGGGTTCAATCAGCCCCAGCATTTT.

The CDR3, as DNA: TGTGCCAGCAGTGACTATAGGGGGTCCCTCCACTTT. This sequence encodes CASSDYRGSLHF. This chain connects TRBV25-1 to TRBJ1-6; D may be TRBD1 (6 bases). Trimming pared 3 bases from V and 14 bases from J, leaving 11 bases between. Germline V gene data show CDR1 as MGHDK and CDR2 as SYGVNS. This CDR3 is 12 amino acids long.

This rearrangement joins TRBV11-3 to TRBJ2-1, with 11 bases identical to TRBD2. Trimming took 4 bases from V and 0 from J; bases not matched to a gene: 14. The CDR3 contains 20 residues. CDR1 and CDR2 from the germline V gene are SGHNT and YENEEA. As DNA, the CDR3 is TGTGCCAGCAGCTCCGGTGATACTAGCGGGGGTGGTAGCTCCTACAATGAGCAGTTCTTC. Its protein is CASSSGDTSGGGSSYNEQFF.

V gene TRBV29-1 combines with J gene TRBJ1-1; D perhaps matches TRBD1 (5 bases). V was clipped by 0 bases and J by 1 base, with 6 bases between them. The germline V gene has CDR1 SQVTM and CDR2 ANQGSEA. The CDR3 consists of 13 residues. CDR3 coding DNA: TGCAGCGTTGAAGAGGGGGGGAACACTGAAGCTTTCTTT. It is translated as CSVEEGGNTEAFF.

This chain uses TRBV5-1 with TRBJ1-1; 8 bases match TRBD1. CDR3 size: 15 residues. J lost 5 bases, V lost 4 bases, and 10 bases had no gene match. Germline CDR1 reads SGHRS; CDR2 reads YFSETQ. The CDR3 bases are TGCGCCAGCAGCCCCGTCCAGGGGGCTGGTACTGAAGCTTTCTTT. Protein sequence: CASSPVQGAGTEAFF.

DNA for the CDR3: TGTGCCAGCAGCCAAGATCTGTGGGGCGCGGGGGCTGGCTACACCTTC. It specifies CASSQDLWGAGAGYTF. The chain links TRBV14 to TRBJ1-2; weak D call: TRBD1 (6 bases). Trimming removed 0 bases from V and 7 bases from J, with 18 bases in between. CDR1 SGHDN and CDR2 FVKESK come from the germline V gene. The CDR3 is made up of 16 amino acids.

V gene TRBV5-4 combines with J gene TRBJ2-5, with D possibly being TRBD2 (6 bases). CDR3 size: 15 residues. Per germline, CDR1 SGHNT and CDR2 YYREEE (reference sequence). Trimming took off 4 bases at V and 5 bases at J, with 18 bases between the two ends. DNA of the CDR3: TGTGCCAGCAGCCACCTGGGGGGTATAAGGGAGACCCAGTACTTC. Its protein product is CASSHLGGIRETQYF.

The genes are TRBV6-5 and TRBJ2-7; no clear D. Per the germline V gene, CDR1 is MNHEY and CDR2 is SVGAGI. V dropped 2 bases and J dropped 7 bases, with 18 bases sitting between them. The CDR3 extends over 15 amino acids. The CDR3 DNA reads TGTGCCAGCAGTTACCTCATAACCGGGTTGAGTGAGCAGTACTTC. Its translation is CASSYLITGLSEQYF.

The chain uses TRBV5-4 and TRBJ2-7, with 7 nucleotides matching TRBD1. Trimming at V came to 4 bases and at J to 5 bases, leaving 21 bases not matched to a gene. Germline V CDR1 and CDR2: SGHNT, YYREEE (reference sequence). This CDR3 is built from 18 residues. This CDR3 reads CASSGTRQGMNPRNEQYF. CDR3 DNA: TGTGCCAGCAGCGGAACTCGACAGGGAATGAATCCGAGGAACGAGCAGTACTTC.

The CDR3 DNA sequence: TGTGCCAGCAGCTCATACAGGGGGGGATTTATGAACACTGAAGCTTTCTTT. It specifies CASSSYRGGFMNTEAFF. The chain has TRBV13 and TRBJ1-1; 8 bases map to TRBD1. The ends lost 4 bases at V and 0 bases at J; junction bases unmatched: 10. CDR1 and CDR2 (germline): PRHDT, FYEKMQ (reference sequence). The CDR3 has 17 amino acids.